The 25 T cell receptor beta chains below were found in one sample sequenced in a study of cytomegalovirus exposure and HLA in healthy donors. 60 Vbeta and 13 Jbeta primers were used in PCR. Measured with immunoSEQ multiplex PCR; TCRdb has only the in-frame clones, and not every one. The table has over 120,000 clones, more than 8% seen once. Input material: PBMCs. Every receptor here comes from a man in his forties or fifties in good health and CMV-seronegative.

This clone was seen a few times. This rearrangement joins TRBV10-3 to TRBJ2-5, with D perhaps TRBD2 (6 bases). Gene TRBJ2-7 matches the end of the DNA better, so the J call may be wrong. The germline V gene encodes CDR1 ENHRY and CDR2 SYGVKD. This CDR3 has 16 amino acids. The DNA for the CDR3 is TGTGCCATCAGTGAGTCGAGGAGGGTTGGGTCCTACGAGCAGTACTTC. Translation: CAISESRRVGSYEQYF.

This clone was recorded many times. The chain couples TRBV5-4 to TRBJ2-3; perhaps TRBD2 as D (6 bases). Germline V gene data show CDR1 as SGHNT and CDR2 as YYREEE (reference sequence). V was trimmed by 4 bases and J by 0 bases, leaving 12 bases between them. The CDR3 has 15 residues. CDR3 bases: TGTGCCAGCAGCCCCACCGGGACTAGCACAGATACGCAGTATTTT. It is translated as CASSPTGTSTDTQYF.

The chain links TRBV19 to TRBJ1-1; tentative D call: TRBD1 (5 bases). With 3 bases removed from V and 1 base from J, the gap between germline ends came to 12 bases. There are 15 residues in the CDR3. CDR1 and CDR2 (germline): LNHDA, SQIVND (reference sequence). CDR3 bases: TGTGCCAGTAGTATGGGGGGGTGGCAGAACACTGAAGCTTTCTTT. Encoded protein: CASSMGGWQNTEAFF.

The chain uses TRBV27 and TRBJ1-1; D gene uncertain. V gave up 6 bases and J gave up 0 bases, with 8 bases separating them. Germline CDR1 and CDR2: MNHEY and SMNVEV (reference sequence). The CDR3 contains 13 residues. The CDR3 protein is CASREGMNTEAFF. The CDR3 DNA is TGTGCCAGCAGGGAGGGAATGAACACTGAAGCTTTCTTT.

This clone was detected only a few times. The chain combines TRBV5-1 with TRBJ2-7; 9 bases match TRBD2. CDR3 length: 13 residues. Unmatched junction bases numbered 8, after V lost 8 bases and J lost 5 bases. Germline CDR1 is SGHRS and CDR2 is YFSETQ. The CDR3 DNA reads TGCGCCAGTGGGACTAGCTATGATCACGAGCAGTACTTC. Amino acid sequence: CASGTSYDHEQYF. Using reference TRBV5-1 and TRBJ2-7 for the parts outside the CDR3, the full variable domain is KAGVTQTPRYLIKTRGQQVTLSCSPISGHRSVSWYQQTPGQGLQFLFEYFSETQRNKGNFPGRFSGRQFSNSRSEMNVSTLELGDSALYLCASGTSYDHEQYFGPGTRLTVT.

The chain combines TRBV6-5 with TRBJ1-1; D might be TRBD1 (5 bases). The CDR3 covers 13 residues. CDR1 and CDR2 (germline): MNHEY, SVGAGI. The germline V and J ends were trimmed by 5 bases and 5 bases, with 12 bases remaining between them. The CDR3 DNA follows: TGTGCCAGCAGTCAGCGGGGGAGGACTGAAGCTTTCTTT. Residues: CASSQRGRTEAFF.

In this sample, this clone turned up a few times. V is TRBV19 and J is TRBJ1-2; D may be TRBD1 (5 bases). V dropped 8 bases and J dropped 5 bases, with 12 bases sitting between them. CDR1 is LNHDA and CDR2 is SQIVND in the germline V gene (reference sequence). The CDR3 is 12 amino acids. The CDR3 here is CASFRQLYGYTF. DNA of the CDR3: TGTGCCAGTTTTAGACAGTTATATGGCTACACCTTC.

This clone was found a few times. V and J are TRBV2 and TRBJ2-5, with D possibly matching TRBD2 (6 bases). Looked up from germline, CDR1 is SNHLY and CDR2 is FYNNEI. The CDR3 is 17 amino acids. V gave up 2 bases and J gave up 0 bases, with 16 bases separating them. CDR3 DNA sequence: TGTGCCAGCAGTGAACCTAGGACTACCCTGTACCAAGAGACCCAGTACTTC. It specifies CASSEPRTTLYQETQYF. The entire variable domain, with the rest obtained from reference TRBV2 and TRBJ2-5, is as follows: EPEVTQTPSHQVTQMGQEVILRCVPISNHLYFYWYRQILGQKVEFLVSFYNNEISEKSEIFDDQFSVERPDGSNFTLKIRSTKLEDSAMYFCASSEPRTTLYQETQYFGPGTRLLVL.

This clone has more than one count but fewer than ten. The gene calls are TRBV7-2 and TRBJ1-1; no clear D. Trimming removed 5 bases at V and 4 bases at J, with 11 bases between. The CDR3 consists of 13 residues. CDR1 SGHTA and CDR2 FQGNSA come from the germline V gene. The DNA for the CDR3 is TGTGCCAGCAGCCACGGCGGTACCACTGAAGCTTTCTTT. It specifies CASSHGGTTEAFF.

This clone has only a few counts. The CDR3 nucleotides read TGTGCCACCAGCAGTCTAGCGGGTTCGCTTGAGACCCAGTACTTC. Residues: CATSSLAGSLETQYF. The gene calls are TRBV15 and TRBJ2-5; 8 bases fit TRBD2. With V trimmed by 3 bases and J by 5 bases, 8 bases remained unmatched. This CDR3 has 15 residues. Germline-derived CDR1 and CDR2 are LNHNV and YYDKDF (reference sequence).

This clone has a handful of counts. Here the CDR3 DNA reads TGCGCCAGCACCCAGGGGGACAGCAGTTATGGCTACACCTTC. As protein: CASTQGDSSYGYTF. This sequence joins TRBV5-1 and TRBJ1-2; 7 bases are a match to TRBD1. The ends lost 6 bases at V and 5 bases at J; junction bases unmatched: 10. This CDR3 comprises 14 residues. Germline assignment: CDR1 SGHRS and CDR2 YFSETQ.

This clone appeared a few times. The chain has TRBV4-1 and TRBJ1-2; a weak D match, TRBD1 (6 bases). Looked up from germline, CDR1 is MGHRA and CDR2 is YSYEKL. V was cut by 4 bases and J by 4 bases, with 16 bases left in between. This CDR3 region has 15 residues. CDR3 in DNA: TGCGCCAGCAGCCCTTTTCCTGGACAGCGCTATGGCTACACCTTC. It translates to CASSPFPGQRYGYTF.

The genes are TRBV15 and TRBJ2-1; 10 bases match TRBD2. Looked up from germline, CDR1 is LNHNV and CDR2 is YYDKDF (reference sequence). The CDR3 totals 18 residues. Trimming removed 5 bases from V and 2 bases from J; junction bases left unmatched: 12. The CDR3 region has the DNA TGTGCCACCAGCGACCTCAGGGGGAGCGGGGGGGCCTACAATGAGCAGTTCTTC. This sequence encodes CATSDLRGSGGAYNEQFF.

The chain has TRBV10-2 and TRBJ1-2; 10 bases are a match to TRBD1. Germline V gives CDR1 WSHSY, CDR2 SAAADI. The CDR3 length is 17 residues. V shed 0 bases, J shed 4 bases, and the junction held 8 bases outside the gene matches. CDR3 sequence: CASSESTGGEMSYGYTF. Written as DNA, the CDR3 is TGCGCCAGCAGTGAGTCGACAGGGGGCGAGATGAGCTATGGCTACACCTTC.

This clone has just a few counts. The rearrangement links TRBV4-1 to TRBJ2-7; 8 bases map to TRBD1. CDR1 and CDR2 (germline): MGHRA, YSYEKL. This CDR3 is built from 16 residues. J gave up 1 base and V 2 bases, and 7 bases lay outside the gene matches. The CDR3 protein is CASSQPGTGTSYEQYF. The CDR3 DNA is TGCGCCAGCAGCCAACCCGGGACAGGAACTTCCTACGAGCAGTACTTC.

This clone appeared a single time. The rearrangement joins TRBV2 to TRBJ1-2; TRBD1 matches 8 bases. The CDR3 contains 16 residues. The J segment lost 8 bases and the V segment lost 7 bases, leaving 18 bases of the junction unmatched. Per the germline V gene, CDR1 is SNHLY and CDR2 is FYNNEI. The chain's CDR3 is CASTGTGLGIAVGYTF. The CDR3 bases are TGTGCCAGCACGGGGACAGGCCTAGGCATAGCGGTGGGCTACACCTTC.

There are a few counts of this clone. The chain combines TRBV15 with TRBJ1-1; D remains ambiguous. Germline CDR1 reads LNHNV; CDR2 reads YYDKDF (reference sequence). The CDR3 is 9 amino acids. V was shortened by 11 bases and J by 8 bases, with 9 bases between the two germline ends. CDR3 DNA: TGTGCCGACTGGAAGGAAGCTTTCTTT. Residues: CADWKEAFF.

The J gene is TRBJ2-5, the V gene TRBV10-1, with TRBD2 identical over 14 bases. Germline trimming cut 0 bases from V and 4 bases from J; bases unmatched to any gene: 19. This CDR3 spans 22 amino acids. Per germline, CDR1 WNHNN and CDR2 SYGVQD (reference sequence). DNA for the CDR3: TGCGCCAGCAGTGAGTCGAAGGCAATCAGCAGCGGGACTAGCGGGAGTGGAGAGACCCAGTACTTC. The encoded protein is CASSESKAISSGTSGSGETQYF.

CDR3 in amino acids: CASIPGFSLGYGYTF. In DNA form, the CDR3 reads TGTGCCAGCATTCCGGGTTTTTCTCTCGGTTATGGCTACACCTTC. V is TRBV6-5 and J is TRBJ1-2; D is unresolved. V gave up 7 bases and J gave up 5 bases, with 20 bases separating them. Germline V gene lookup returns CDR1 MNHEY and CDR2 SVGAGI. There are 15 residues in the CDR3.

This clone was found a few times. The J gene is TRBJ2-7, the V gene TRBV5-4; D is perhaps TRBD2 (6 bases). There are 14 residues in the CDR3. The germline V gene has CDR1 SGHNT and CDR2 YYREEE (reference sequence). V was trimmed by 3 bases and J by 1 base, leaving 11 bases between them. This CDR3 is CASSSWGLSYEQYF. The CDR3, as DNA: TGTGCCAGCAGCTCCTGGGGACTTTCCTACGAGCAGTACTTC.

The V call is TRBV6-6, the J call TRBJ2-1, with 15 nucleotides matching TRBD2. With 10 bases clipped from V and 8 bases from J, the junction kept 9 bases outside the gene matches. The CDR3 runs 15 residues. Germline V CDR1 and CDR2: MNHNY, SVGAGI (reference sequence). The CDR3 DNA follows: TGTGCCACACATACGGGACTAGCGGGGGGAGATGAGCAGTTCTTC. Translating it yields CATHTGLAGGDEQFF.

This clone has only a few counts. The V gene is TRBV19, the J gene TRBJ1-1; tentative D call: TRBD1 (6 bases). The CDR3 totals 13 residues. Per germline, CDR1 LNHDA and CDR2 SQIVND (reference sequence). V was cut by 1 base and J by 6 bases, with 9 bases left in between. In DNA form, the CDR3 reads TGTGCCAGTAGTATAGGGGGACATTCTGAAGCTTTCTTT. Translation gives CASSIGGHSEAFF. Combining the CDR3 with reference TRBV19 and TRBJ1-1 gives the whole variable domain DGGITQSPKYLFRKEGQNVTLSCEQNLNHDAMYWYRQDPGQGLRLIYYSQIVNDFQKGDIAEGYSVSREKKESFPLTVTSAQKNPTAFYLCASSIGGHSEAFFGQGTRLTVV.

The chain uses TRBV2 and TRBJ2-7; TRBD2 might be the D (5 bases). The germline gives CDR1 SNHLY, CDR2 FYNNEI. The CDR3 runs 12 residues. Trimming took off 5 bases at V and 9 bases at J, with 14 bases between the two ends. CDR3: CASSYSGEGQYF. CDR3 DNA sequence: TGTGCCAGCAGTTACAGCGGAGAGGGGCAGTACTTC.

This clone was detected a few times. The J gene is TRBJ2-3, the V gene TRBV18, with a weak D call TRBD2 (5 bases). Germline assignment: CDR1 KGHSH and CDR2 LQKENI. The CDR3 loop spans 13 amino acids. Between the trimmed V and J ends, which lost 5 bases and 9 bases, there was a span of 15 bases. The CDR3 coding sequence is TGTGCCAGCTCAGTTGGGAGTCAAGGGACGCAGTATTTT. Translation gives CASSVGSQGTQYF.

The chain has TRBV18 and TRBJ1-3; D is possibly TRBD1 (5 bases). From germline, CDR1 is KGHSH and CDR2 LQKENI. V gave up 1 base and J gave up 5 bases, with 9 bases separating them. This CDR3 is built from 14 residues. CDR3 region: CASSPQTGRNTIYF. CDR3 in DNA: TGTGCCAGCTCACCACAAACAGGAAGAAACACCATATATTTT.